This TCR beta chain came from a study of cytomegalovirus exposure and HLA in healthy donors. Whole-study context: Roughly 180 million T cells yielded 90 million to 130 million unique TCR beta sequences in earlier analysis. General study points: Apparent HLA restriction characterized most CMV-associated TCR beta chains in a later analysis. Some TCR beta chains (about 170 of them) were listed as cytomegalovirus-associated.

This clone was detected only once. The antigen is not known. An end of the junction differs from the germline gene, which may be a read error. The PCR was carried out with 60 Vbeta primers and 13 Jbeta primers. Original data processing: An analysis performed later counted 81 million or so unique TCR beta chains (roughly 11 million of them shared). The table came from immunoSEQ multiplex PCR; TCRdb's copy has only in-frame clones and leaves some out. The DNA was the basis for D and trimming; V, J and clone size are from that table. In the table there are around 120,000 clones, around three quarters of which are singletons. Germline loops: CDR1 SGHRS, CDR2 YFSETQ. The CDR3 is 13 residues long.

This TCR was sampled from a man aged 45-65 years in good health and CMV-seropositive. This chain joins TRBV5-1 and TRBJ2-3; TRBD2 agrees at 8 bases. Sequencing was performed on PBMCs. The CDR3 reads CASSAGLAETQYF. The CDR3 DNA reads as TGCGCCAGCAGCGCCGGACTAGCAGAAACGCAGTATTTT.